What follows are 21 T cell receptor beta chains derived from one specimen sequenced in a study of cytomegalovirus exposure and HLA in healthy donors. The PCR made use of 60 Vbeta and 13 Jbeta primers. TCRdb's copy holds only in-frame clones and misses some; the assay was immunoSEQ multiplex PCR. The sample consists of about 43,000 clones, roughly half of them appearing once. The sample taken for sequencing was PBMCs. All receptors derive from a man in his 60s in good health and CMV-seronegative.

The gene calls are TRBV15 and TRBJ2-1, with a tentative D call TRBD2 (6 bases). In germline, CDR1 is LNHNV, CDR2 YYDKDF (reference sequence). Trimming removed 4 bases from V and 1 base from J, with 17 bases in between. The CDR3 is 17 residues long. This chain's CDR3 is CATSNRRGSGSYNEQFF. The CDR3 DNA reads TGTGCCACCAGCAACCGTCGTGGGAGCGGGTCCTACAATGAGCAGTTCTTC. The variable domain in full, with the rest retrieved from reference TRBV15 and TRBJ2-1, is DAMVIQNPRYQVTQFGKPVTLSCSQTLNHNVMYWYQQKSSQAPKLLFHYYDKDFNNEADTPDNFQSRRPNTSFCFLDIRSPGLGDTAMYLCATSNRRGSGSYNEQFFGPGTRLTVL.

The chain links TRBV5-6 to TRBJ2-4; D possibly corresponds to TRBD1 (6 bases). The V gene lost 1 base and the J gene lost 6 bases, with 8 bases spanning the gap. CDR1 is SGHDT and CDR2 is YYEEEE in the germline V gene. CDR3 length: 13 residues. The CDR3 DNA reads TGTGCCAGCAGCTTGAGCAGGGGAAACATTCAGTACTTC. It encodes CASSLSRGNIQYF. The full variable domain, in which reference TRBV5-6 and TRBJ2-4 provide the parts outside the CDR3, is DAGVTQSPTHLIKTRGQQVTLRCSPKSGHDTVSWYQQALGQGPQFIFQYYEEEERQRGNFPDRFSGHQFPNYSSELNVNALLLGDSALYLCASSLSRGNIQYFGAGTRLSVL.

By sample fraction, this clone is medium-sized. The genes are TRBV14 and TRBJ1-3; possibly TRBD1 for D (5 bases). Trimming removed 4 bases at V and 2 bases at J, with 12 bases between. This CDR3 has 15 amino acids. The germline V gene encodes CDR1 SGHDN and CDR2 FVKESK. The CDR3 nucleotides read TGTGCCAGCAGCCTCACGGCGGGGGCTGGAAACACCATATATTTT. This encodes CASSLTAGAGNTIYF. The variable domain in full, with the rest retrieved from reference TRBV14 and TRBJ1-3, is EAGVTQFPSHSVIEKGQTVTLRCDPISGHDNLYWYRRVMGKEIKFLLHFVKESKQDESGMPNNRFLAERTGGTYSTLKVQPAELEDSGVYFCASSLTAGAGNTIYFGEGSWLTVV.

The CDR3 DNA follows: TGTGCCAGTAGACCCGACCCTAGAGACATTCAGTACTTC. Encoded protein: CASRPDPRDIQYF. V and J are TRBV19 and TRBJ2-4; no clear D gene. This CDR3 has 13 residues. Germline V gene data show CDR1 as LNHDA and CDR2 as SQIVND (reference sequence). The V and J ends lost 6 bases and 8 bases respectively, with 14 bases between them.

The chain uses TRBV6-5 and TRBJ2-7; weak D call: TRBD1 (6 bases). Germline V gives CDR1 MNHEY, CDR2 SVGAGI. This CDR3 spans 12 amino acids. V lost 5 bases to trimming and J lost 3 bases, with 8 bases between them. This CDR3 reads CASSKTGYEQYF. In DNA form, the CDR3 reads TGTGCCAGCAGTAAGACAGGCTACGAGCAGTACTTC.

This chain connects TRBV6-5 to TRBJ2-7; maybe TRBD2 (5 bases). The CDR3 has 14 residues. The V end was cut by 2 bases, the J end by 5 bases, with 13 bases between. The germline V gene has CDR1 MNHEY and CDR2 SVGAGI. In DNA, the CDR3 is TGTGCCAGCAGTTACAGATCGGGGTTCGACGAGCAGTACTTC. Translated: CASSYRSGFDEQYF.

The rearrangement joins TRBV19 to TRBJ1-4; TRBD1 aligns across 9 bases. The CDR3 extends over 14 amino acids. V gave up 5 bases and J gave up 10 bases; unmatched junction bases: 8. Per germline, CDR1 LNHDA and CDR2 SQIVND (reference sequence). In DNA form, the CDR3 reads TGTGCCAGTAGTTTTCGACAGGGGGATGGAAAACTGTTTTTT. It translates to CASSFRQGDGKLFF.

The CDR3 region has the DNA TGCGCCAGCTCGGTAGTCGGGGTGAGCTCCTACAATGAGCAGTTCTTC. This translates into CASSVVGVSSYNEQFF. The chain employs TRBV5-1 and TRBJ2-1; D is possibly TRBD2 (5 bases). Trimming cost V 7 bases and J 0 bases, with 17 bases left between them. Germline V lookup: CDR1 SGHRS, CDR2 YFSETQ. CDR3 length equals 16 residues.

This clone was counted only a few times. The CDR3 nucleotides are TGCGCCAGCAGCCCTACAGACAGGCTGACTGAAGCTTTCTTT. Encoded protein: CASSPTDRLTEAFF. This chain uses TRBV4-3 with TRBJ1-1, with D tentatively TRBD1 (6 bases). The length of the CDR3 is 14 residues. The V gene lost 4 bases and the J gene lost 5 bases, with 14 bases spanning the gap. Germline CDR1 reads LGHNA; CDR2 reads YSLEER.

This chain joins TRBV6-5 and TRBJ2-1; 8 bases are shared with TRBD2. This CDR3 is 14 amino acids long. Germline CDR1 MNHEY, CDR2 SVGAGI. The V gene end was trimmed by 2 bases and the J gene end by 8 bases; junction bases not matched to a gene: 5. The CDR3 DNA reads as TGTGCCAGCAGTTACGGGACTAGTTGGGATGAGCAGTTCTTC. Its protein is CASSYGTSWDEQFF.

This chain uses TRBV5-1 with TRBJ2-1; 8 nucleotides line up with TRBD1. This CDR3 is 15 amino acids long. Germline loops: CDR1 SGHRS, CDR2 YFSETQ. J gave up 0 bases and V 4 bases, and 3 bases lay outside the gene matches. The CDR3 region is CASSLGQVSYNEQFF. The CDR3 region has the DNA TGCGCCAGCAGCCTGGGACAGGTCTCCTACAATGAGCAGTTCTTC.

The rearrangement links TRBV25-1 to TRBJ1-2, with D tentatively TRBD1 (6 bases). This CDR3 region has 15 residues. Trimming took off 2 bases at V and 5 bases at J, with 15 bases between the two ends. Per the germline V gene, CDR1 is MGHDK and CDR2 is SYGVNS. In nucleotides, the CDR3 is TGTGCCAGCAGTGAAGCCGGGGCCAGGGGTTATGGCTACACCTTC. This translates into CASSEAGARGYGYTF.

The chain employs TRBV5-4 and TRBJ2-5; D is perhaps TRBD2 (6 bases). The CDR3 totals 13 residues. V gave up 6 bases and J gave up 4 bases, with 13 bases separating them. CDR1 is SGHNT and CDR2 is YYREEE in the germline V gene (reference sequence). The CDR3 protein is CASNAGSGETQYF. The CDR3 nucleotides read TGTGCCAGCAACGCGGGATCAGGAGAGACCCAGTACTTC.

In its sample, this clone was seen a few times. V is TRBV2 and J is TRBJ2-7; TRBD1 matches at 7 bases. The CDR3 totals 12 residues. Germline V gene data show CDR1 as SNHLY and CDR2 as FYNNEI. After removal of 7 bases from V and 5 bases from J, the junction contained 5 bases not matched to a gene. CDR3 loop: CASNRDSNEQYF. In DNA, the CDR3 is TGTGCCAGCAACCGGGACAGCAACGAGCAGTACTTC.

The rearrangement joins TRBV15 to TRBJ1-4; D not certain. The V gene's germline CDR1 is LNHNV and CDR2 YYDKDF (reference sequence). The ends were cut back, 5 bases at V and 8 bases at J, with 12 bases in the middle. The CDR3 is 13 residues long. The CDR3 loop is CATSLRVGEKLFF. CDR3 DNA: TGTGCCACCAGCCTCCGGGTTGGGGAAAAACTGTTTTTT.

The genes are TRBV5-1 and TRBJ2-1; TRBD2 is a possible D gene (6 bases). Germline CDR1 SGHRS, CDR2 YFSETQ. This CDR3 has 13 residues. Trimming stripped 4 bases from V and 3 bases from J, with 8 bases between. CDR3 DNA: TGCGCCAGCAGCGGAGGGATCTACAATGAGCAGTTCTTC. Protein sequence: CASSGGIYNEQFF.

This chain connects TRBV2 to TRBJ2-1; 13 positions agree with TRBD2. This CDR3 is built from 15 residues. Trimming at V came to 6 bases and at J to 8 bases, leaving 7 bases not matched to a gene. Per germline, CDR1 SNHLY and CDR2 FYNNEI. For the CDR3, the DNA is TGTGCCAGCAGGCTACTAGCGGGAGGGTTCGATGAGCAGTTCTTC. It codes for CASRLLAGGFDEQFF.

The V and J genes are TRBV5-1 and TRBJ2-1; TRBD2 agrees at 12 bases. The CDR3 extends over 16 amino acids. In germline, CDR1 is SGHRS, CDR2 YFSETQ. J gave up 0 bases and V 7 bases, and 5 bases lay outside the gene matches. This chain's CDR3 is CASRETSGGSYNEQFF. In nucleotides, the CDR3 is TGCGCCAGCCGGGAGACTAGCGGGGGCTCCTACAATGAGCAGTTCTTC.

In nucleotides, the CDR3 is TGTGCCAGTAGCACGACTAGGGGCAAGGGGGAGCTGTTTTTT. It is translated as CASSTTRGKGELFF. This chain links TRBV19 with TRBJ2-2; D is perhaps TRBD2 (6 bases). V lost 6 bases and J 8 bases, leaving 16 bases between the germline ends. Germline-derived CDR1 and CDR2 are LNHDA and SQIVND (reference sequence). There are 14 residues in the CDR3.

V is TRBV9 and J is TRBJ1-2, with TRBD1 identical over 7 bases. Germline assignment: CDR1 SGDLS and CDR2 YYNGEE. The CDR3 extends over 15 amino acids. V shed 3 bases and J 1 base; nucleotides not matched to a gene: 6. The CDR3 DNA reads TGTGCCAGCAGCGGAGGGACAGCCGATAACTATGGCTACACCTTC. Protein sequence: CASSGGTADNYGYTF.

The chain couples TRBV7-2 to TRBJ2-5, with 8 bases matching TRBD1. In germline, CDR1 is SGHTA, CDR2 FQGNSA. V lost 4 bases, J lost 4 bases, and 11 bases stayed unmatched. This CDR3 is 16 amino acids long. This chain's CDR3 is CASSSLPQGAGETQYF. The CDR3 DNA reads TGTGCCAGCAGCTCCCTCCCCCAGGGGGCAGGAGAGACCCAGTACTTC.